This T cell receptor beta chain came from a study of blood T cell repertoires in COVID-19. Study-level background: The samples span acute and convalescent COVID-19 from the United States, Italy and Spain. Sources were T cells, B-cell-depleted T cells, or PBMCs; the material itself was cDNA or gDNA.

Methods used by the authors: From reference gene primer amplification, estimates of nucleated cell counts were derived. TCRdb keeps only in-frame clones here, not all; method: immunoSEQ multiplex PCR. That table is the source of V, J and clone size, and D and trimming were worked out from the DNA. The sample lists about 120,000 clones, roughly 80% occurring once. CDR1 and CDR2 (germline): SGHAT, FQDESV (reference sequence). The CDR3 extends over 15 amino acids. V gave up 1 base and J gave up 0 bases; unmatched junction bases: 0. This receptor was taken from a man between 50 and 59 years old with acute or convalescent COVID-19. This chain uses TRBV11-1 with TRBJ2-1, with 7 bases lining up with TRBD2. Sequences were obtained from peripheral blood. CDR3 nucleotides: TGTGCCAGCAGCTTAGGCGGGAGCTCCTACAATGAGCAGTTCTTC. Protein sequence: CASSLGGSSYNEQFF.